These T cell receptor beta chains were read from a single sample in a study of blood T cells in healthy people across ages. TCRdb redid the calling of the 5' RACE reads with MiXCR, one entry per CDR3 protein. The table lists about 720,000 distinct CDR3 sequences, 20% to 25% of them singletons. The data were also submitted as part of a second study, on T cells of mothers and their children.

The sample consisted of blood. The receptors originated from a boy younger than 18 in good health. Both conserved end residues are part of each CDR3. A D gene is named only where the DNA matches it firmly. Rows may omit the clone size; those that give it use once, few, many or a size class.

V gene: TRBV7-2
clone size: NA
D gene: TRBD2
J gene: TRBJ2-7
CDR3 DNA: TGTGCCAGCAGCATAGTTGGTTTAGCGGGAGGGCGGGGGTCCTACGAGCAGTACTTC
CDR3 protein: CASSIVGLAGGRGSYEQYF

V gene: TRBV6-4
clone size: NA
D gene: TRBD2
J gene: TRBJ2-7
CDR3 DNA: TGTGCCAGCCAAACGTTAGCGGGAGTGGGAGAGCAGTACTTC
CDR3 protein: CASQTLAGVGEQYF

V gene: TRBV4-3
clone size: NA
D gene: TRBD2
J gene: TRBJ2-7
CDR3 DNA: TGCGCCAGCAGCCAAGCCCTGACTAGCGGGTCTCACGAGCAGTACTTC
CDR3 protein: CASSQALTSGSHEQYF

V gene: TRBV7-2
clone size: NA
D gene: NA
J gene: TRBJ1-2
CDR3 DNA: TGTGCCAGCAGCCCGAGAACGGGACTCCCAACCCAGGGCTACACCTTC
CDR3 protein: CASSPRTGLPTQGYTF

V gene: TRBV7-9
clone size: few
D gene: NA
J gene: TRBJ1-1
CDR3 DNA: TGTGCCAGCAGCTTAGGGGACACAGGGACTGAAGCTTTCTTT
CDR3 protein: CASSLGDTGTEAFF

V gene: TRBV5-1
clone size: NA
D gene: TRBD1
J gene: TRBJ2-5
CDR3 DNA: TGCGCCAGCAGCCGAGGAACGACAGGGATCCAAGAGACCCAGTACTTC
CDR3 protein: CASSRGTTGIQETQYF

V gene: TRBV29-1
clone size: NA
D gene: TRBD2
J gene: TRBJ2-2
CDR3 DNA: TGCAGCGCACGACTAGCGGGAAACACCGGGGAGCTGTTTTTT
CDR3 protein: CSARLAGNTGELFF

V gene: TRBV5-1
clone size: NA
D gene: NA
J gene: TRBJ2-6
CDR3 DNA: TGCGCCAGCAGCTTGGCAGGCCTCTCTGGGGCCAACGTCCTGACTTTC
CDR3 protein: CASSLAGLSGANVLTF

V gene: TRBV7-2
clone size: NA
D gene: NA
J gene: TRBJ2-7
CDR3 DNA: TGTGCCAGCAGAATTACCGGGACGGCCTCCTACGAGCAGTACTTC
CDR3 protein: CASRITGTASYEQYF

V gene: TRBV24-1
clone size: few
D gene: NA
J gene: TRBJ2-3
CDR3 DNA: TGTGCCACCAGTGATAGGTCGGGAGGCACAGATACGCAGTATTTT
CDR3 protein: CATSDRSGGTDTQYF

V gene: TRBV20-1
clone size: few
D gene: NA
J gene: TRBJ2-7
CDR3 DNA: TGCAGTGCTCCTGGACGGTATGCCTACGAGCAGTACTTC
CDR3 protein: CSAPGRYAYEQYF

V gene: TRBV6-1
clone size: NA
D gene: NA
J gene: TRBJ2-6
CDR3 DNA: TGTGCCAGCAGCGCTGGGAGAGGAGGGGCCAACGTCCTGACTTTC
CDR3 protein: CASSAGRGGANVLTF